This is a list of T cell receptor beta chains from one sample in a study of T cells in Graves' hyperthyroidism and ophthalmopathy. From the multiplex PCR reads, TCRdb called clonotypes with MiXCR, one entry per CDR3 protein. This table has 500,000 to 600,000 distinct CDR3 sequences, 46% appearing once. Material: peripheral blood or thyroid tissue (not recorded which). The receptors were sampled from an adult woman with Graves' disease, either hyperthyroidism or ophthalmopathy (not recorded which). Each CDR3 is given with its conserved first and last residue. D genes are given only for firm matches. Some rows have no size entry. The others give once, few or many, or a class for an expanded clone.

j_call	clone_size	d_call	v_call	cdr3_length	cdr3_nt	cdr3_aa
TRBJ2-5	many	.	TRBV9	15	TGTGCCAGCAGCGAGAGACAGGACCTATGGGAGACCCAGTACTTC	CASSERQDLWETQYF
TRBJ1-5	many	.	TRBV7-6	13	TGTGCCAGCAGCTCGACCGAGGGTCAGCCCCAGCATTTT	CASSSTEGQPQHF
TRBJ2-2	many	TRBD1	TRBV20-1	16	TGCAGTGCTAGAGCTGAGACAGGGGGTGACACCGGGGAGCTGTTTTTT	CSARAETGGDTGELFF
TRBJ2-6	many	TRBD1	TRBV7-9	17	TGTGCCAGCAGCCGGGACAGGGGCGCTTGGGGGGCCAACGTCCTGACTTTC	CASSRDRGAWGANVLTF
TRBJ1-1	many	.	TRBV14	13	TGTGCCAGCAGCCCCTACATGAAAACTGAAGCTTTCTTT	CASSPYMKTEAFF
TRBJ1-5	many	.	TRBV20-1	11	TGCAGTCTGGGGGGTAATCAGCCCCAGCATTTT	CSLGGNQPQHF
TRBJ1-4	many	.	TRBV20-1	13	TGCAGTGCCCGACAGGCAACTAATGAAAAACTGTTTTTT	CSARQATNEKLFF
TRBJ2-7	many	TRBD2	TRBV7-2	16	TGTGCCAGCAGCACCCATCCGACTAGCGGGTCCGGCGAGCAGTACTTC	CASSTHPTSGSGEQYF
TRBJ1-6	.	TRBD1	TRBV25-1	18	TGTGCCTGCAGTGCGAGCTCACAGGGGGCATCCTATAATTCACCCCTCCACTTT	CACSASSQGASYNSPLHF
TRBJ2-6	many	TRBD1	TRBV5-1	18	TGCGCCAGCAGGACGACAGGGGCCAGGTTCCTCGGGGCCAACGTCCTGACTTTC	CASRTTGARFLGANVLTF
TRBJ2-7	.	.	TRBV7-8	17	TGTGCCAGCAGCTTAGGAGGGTTCCGGGACGGATCCTACGAGCAGTACTTC	CASSLGGFRDGSYEQYF
TRBJ2-2	once	.	TRBV10-3	13	TGTGCCATCAGTGACGGGGCAAACGGGGAGCTGTTTTTT	CAISDGANGELFF
TRBJ1-1	once	.	TRBV25-1	14	TGTGCCAGCTTGGGCAACGTGGGATCCACTGAAGCTTTCTTT	CASLGNVGSTEAFF
TRBJ2-2	many	.	TRBV9	17	TGTGCCAGCAGCCCAGAGGGAAGGCTTTCATACACCGGGGAGCTGTTTTTT	CASSPEGRLSYTGELFF
TRBJ2-6	many	.	TRBV29-1	13	TGCAGCGTTGAGCAATCTGGGGCCAACGTCCTGACTTTC	CSVEQSGANVLTF
TRBJ1-2	.	.	TRBV10-3	14	TGTGCCATCAGTGAGGAGGACATCAACTATGGCTACACCTTC	CAISEEDINYGYTF
TRBJ2-7	many	TRBD2	TRBV5-1	15	TGCGCCAGCGATGGGGCGACTAGCAGCCGCTACGAGCAGTACTTC	CASDGATSSRYEQYF
TRBJ2-7	.	.	TRBV2	14	TGTGCCAGCAGTGAAGCTGCAGGGCCCTACGAGCAGTACTTC	CASSEAAGPYEQYF
TRBJ1-6	.	.	TRBV10-3	14	TGTGCCATCAAAACAGAGTCCTATAATTCACCCCTCCACTTT	CAIKTESYNSPLHF
TRBJ2-7	.	.	TRBV5-1	13	TGCGCCAGCAGCTTGTCGGGGTTCTACGAGCAGTACTTC	CASSLSGFYEQYF
TRBJ1-1	.	.	TRBV28	14	TGTGCCAGCAGTTTATCCAGGCTTGACACTGAAGCTTTCTTT	CASSLSRLDTEAFF
TRBJ2-3	many	TRBD2	TRBV6-4	14	TGTGCCAGCAGTGACGGGGGGGAATCCAATACGCAGTATTTT	CASSDGGESNTQYF
TRBJ2-5	.	.	TRBV10-3	15	TGTGCCATCAGTGATGGGCGGCCGGGGAGGGAGACCCAGTACTTC	CAISDGRPGRETQYF
TRBJ1-3	.	.	TRBV10-3	14	TGTGCCATCAGCCCCGGATCGTCTGGAAACACCATATATTTT	CAISPGSSGNTIYF
TRBJ1-1	many	.	TRBV30	13	TGTGCCTGGAATTCAGCACTGAACACTGAAGCTTTCTTT	CAWNSALNTEAFF
TRBJ1-2	.	.	TRBV10-3	16	TGTGCCGTCCAAGCAAGAGGGGAATTAGCTAACTATGGCTACACCTTC	CAVQARGELANYGYTF
TRBJ1-1	few	.	TRBV30	13	TGTGCCTGGGAAAGGGGGATGAACACTGAAGCTTTCTTT	CAWERGMNTEAFF
TRBJ2-5	.	.	TRBV20-1	12	TGCAGTGCTAGGAGGGAACGGCAGCCCCAGTACTTC	CSARRERQPQYF
TRBJ1-2	many	.	TRBV10-3	13	TGTGCCATCAGGGCAGGGGCTTCGAATGGCTACACCTTC	CAIRAGASNGYTF
TRBJ2-5	many	TRBD1	TRBV5-1	15	TGCGCCAGCTTAAACGACAGGGGGCCTAGGGAGACCCAGTACTTC	CASLNDRGPRETQYF
TRBJ1-5	many	.	TRBV18	13	TGTGCCAGCTCACCAAGCGGTACTCAGCCCCAGCATTTT	CASSPSGTQPQHF